The 23 T cell receptor beta chains given below trace back to one sample, sequenced in a study of blood T cell repertoires in COVID-19. Assay: immunoSEQ multiplex PCR; the TCRdb copy retains only in-frame clones and omits some. In the table there are tens of thousands of clones, 76% of which are singletons. Material for sequencing was peripheral blood. These receptors were collected from a woman over 75 with acute or convalescent COVID-19.

The chain links TRBV4-2 to TRBJ1-2, with TRBD1 as a possible D gene (6 bases). V gave up 0 bases and J gave up 5 bases, with 16 bases separating them. Germline values: CDR1 LGHNA, CDR2 YNFKEQ. The CDR3 covers 16 residues. The CDR3 here is CASSQDQRTELYGYTF. Here the CDR3 DNA reads TGTGCCAGCAGCCAAGATCAGCGGACAGAGCTTTATGGCTACACCTTC.

The genes are TRBV11-3 and TRBJ2-1; D remains ambiguous. The ends were cut back, 1 base at V and 9 bases at J, with 13 bases in the middle. There are 14 residues in the CDR3. Germline CDR1 and CDR2: SGHNT and YENEEA. The CDR3 here is CASSLGPDYGEQFF. The CDR3 coding sequence is TGTGCCAGCAGCTTAGGGCCCGATTATGGTGAGCAGTTCTTC.

The rearrangement uses TRBV5-1 and TRBJ1-4, with TRBD1 matching over 9 bases. The CDR3 covers 14 residues. Trimming at V came to 0 bases and at J to 7 bases, leaving 1 base not matched to a gene. Germline V gene data show CDR1 as SGHRS and CDR2 as YFSETQ. The CDR3 reads CASSLGDRAEKLFF. CDR3 in DNA: TGCGCCAGCAGCTTGGGGGACAGGGCTGAAAAACTGTTTTTT.

This CDR3 is CASSPSLAGGRDTQYF. The CDR3 nucleotides read TGTGCCAGCTCACCATCCCTAGCGGGAGGACGAGATACGCAGTATTTT. This chain connects TRBV18 to TRBJ2-3, with TRBD2 matching over 11 bases. Looked up from germline, CDR1 is KGHSH and CDR2 is LQKENI. V shed 2 bases and J 5 bases; nucleotides not matched to a gene: 6. The CDR3 has 16 residues.

This clone was found once. This sequence joins TRBV2 and TRBJ2-1; D remains ambiguous. V shed 7 bases and J shed 0 bases, with 13 bases lying between them. The CDR3 contains 15 residues. Germline V gene data show CDR1 as SNHLY and CDR2 as FYNNEI. DNA for the CDR3: TGTGCCAGCACCCCAGAAAGTGGCTCCTACAATGAGCAGTTCTTC. The encoded protein is CASTPESGSYNEQFF.

The chain employs TRBV2 and TRBJ2-1; 9 bases map to TRBD2. Losses at the gene ends were 6 bases for V and 6 bases for J; bases not matched to a gene: 6. The CDR3 covers 14 residues. Germline-derived CDR1 and CDR2 are SNHLY and FYNNEI. The CDR3 DNA follows: TGTGCCAGCAGGTTAACTAGCGGGTTCAATGAGCAGTTCTTC. This encodes CASRLTSGFNEQFF.

The V and J genes are TRBV19 and TRBJ2-1; 9 nucleotides align to TRBD2. The V segment lost 6 bases and the J segment 5 bases; nucleotides outside the gene matches: 8. The CDR3 has 15 amino acids. Germline CDR1 LNHDA, CDR2 SQIVND (reference sequence). CDR3 region: CASSRASGMNNEQFF. The DNA for the CDR3 is TGTGCCAGTAGCCGAGCTAGCGGGATGAACAATGAGCAGTTCTTC.

V is TRBV27 and J is TRBJ2-1; the match to TRBD2 covers 12 bases. CDR1 and CDR2 from the germline V gene are MNHEY and SMNVEV (reference sequence). This CDR3 region has 16 residues. The V and J ends lost 5 bases and 4 bases, in that order; junction bases with no gene match: 6. The DNA of the CDR3 is TGTGCCAGCAGTAACCCGACTAGCGGGGGTTACAATGAGCAGTTCTTC. As protein: CASSNPTSGGYNEQFF.

The gene calls are TRBV19 and TRBJ2-2; the D is unclear. The CDR3 contains 12 residues. The V end lost 4 bases, the J end lost 5 bases, and 5 bases lay between the germline ends. Germline lookup yields CDR1 LNHDA and CDR2 SQIVND (reference sequence). The chain's CDR3 is CASSNQTGELFF. Written as DNA, the CDR3 is TGTGCCAGTAGTAATCAAACCGGGGAGCTGTTTTTT.

The chain combines TRBV28 with TRBJ1-5, with D possibly being TRBD1 (5 bases). Between the trimmed V and J ends, which lost 5 bases and 3 bases, there was a span of 20 bases. This CDR3 is built from 17 residues. The germline V gene encodes CDR1 MDHEN and CDR2 SYDVKM. The CDR3 coding sequence is TGTGCCAGCAGTCCTCGCTTGTTTGACAGCACCAATCAGCCCCAGCATTTT. As protein: CASSPRLFDSTNQPQHF.

The rearrangement uses TRBV28 and TRBJ1-2; D is undetermined. CDR1 MDHEN and CDR2 SYDVKM come from the germline V gene. This CDR3 spans 16 amino acids. The ends were cut back, 3 bases at V and 6 bases at J, with 20 bases in the middle. CDR3 DNA sequence: TGTGCCAGCAGTTTGATAACAGCCGCTAAAAGAAATGGCTACACCTTC. Its protein product is CASSLITAAKRNGYTF.

V is TRBV5-1 and J is TRBJ1-2, with 10 bases fitting TRBD1. This CDR3 is built from 13 residues. V shed 5 bases and J 3 bases; nucleotides not matched to a gene: 1. Germline V lookup: CDR1 SGHRS, CDR2 YFSETQ. The DNA for the CDR3 is TGCGCCAGCAGAGGACAGGGGGACTATGGCTACACCTTC. Translation gives CASRGQGDYGYTF. The whole variable domain, remainder taken from reference TRBV5-1 and TRBJ1-2, is KAGVTQTPRYLIKTRGQQVTLSCSPISGHRSVSWYQQTPGQGLQFLFEYFSETQRNKGNFPGRFSGRQFSNSRSEMNVSTLELGDSALYLCASRGQGDYGYTFGSGTRLTVV.

This chain uses TRBV19 with TRBJ1-2; 9 bases fit TRBD1. The germline gives CDR1 LNHDA, CDR2 SQIVND (reference sequence). The CDR3 has 14 residues. J lost 5 bases, V lost 5 bases, and 6 bases had no gene match. The CDR3 sequence is CASSQDRGSYGYTF. The CDR3 DNA reads TGTGCCAGTAGTCAGGACAGGGGTTCTTATGGCTACACCTTC.

The gene calls are TRBV5-1 and TRBJ2-3; 10 nucleotides agree with TRBD2. Germline CDR1 is SGHRS and CDR2 is YFSETQ. V trimming: 4 bases; J trimming: 3 bases; junction bases outside the gene matches: 8. The CDR3 extends over 16 amino acids. CDR3 region: CASSPNPAGGTDTQYF. DNA of the CDR3: TGCGCCAGCAGCCCGAACCCAGCGGGAGGGACAGATACGCAGTATTTT.

The chain links TRBV27 to TRBJ2-7; TRBD2 agrees at 14 bases. The V gene's germline CDR1 is MNHEY and CDR2 SMNVEV (reference sequence). Trimming took 8 bases from V and 4 from J; bases not matched to a gene: 10. CDR3 length: 16 residues. CDR3: CASGRQGTSGSYEQYF. CDR3 DNA sequence: TGTGCCAGCGGAAGACAGGGGACTAGCGGGAGTTACGAGCAGTACTTC.

This chain connects TRBV28 to TRBJ1-1, with D hard to call. In germline, CDR1 is MDHEN, CDR2 SYDVKM. The germline V and J ends were trimmed by 5 bases and 1 base, with 11 bases remaining between them. The length of the CDR3 is 14 residues. CDR3: CASSTTDKNTEAFF. The CDR3 coding sequence is TGTGCCAGCAGTACAACTGACAAGAACACTGAAGCTTTCTTT. Supplemented by reference TRBV28 and TRBJ1-1, the full variable domain reads DVKVTQSSRYLVKRTGEKVFLECVQDMDHENMFWYRQDPGLGLRLIYFSYDVKMKEKGDIPEGYSVSREKKERFSLILESASTNQTSMYLCASSTTDKNTEAFFGQGTRLTVV.

The chain uses TRBV18 and TRBJ1-2; tentative D call: TRBD1 (6 bases). The CDR3 consists of 16 residues. V gave up 2 bases and J gave up 4 bases, with 17 bases separating them. Germline assignment: CDR1 KGHSH and CDR2 LQKENI. CDR3 in amino acids: CASSPLSRGEGYGYTF. CDR3 nucleotides: TGTGCCAGCTCACCATTGTCCAGGGGCGAGGGCTATGGCTACACCTTC.

The chain employs TRBV5-4 and TRBJ2-3; D is possibly TRBD1 (6 bases). The V end was cut by 3 bases, the J end by 0 bases, with 14 bases between. Looked up from germline, CDR1 is SGHNT and CDR2 is YYREEE (reference sequence). The CDR3 is made up of 16 amino acids. DNA for the CDR3: TGTGCCAGCAGCTCCGGGCGAACAGGGAGCACAGATACGCAGTATTTT. Protein: CASSSGRTGSTDTQYF.

The chain couples TRBV19 to TRBJ2-2, with TRBD1 identical over 7 bases. Per germline, CDR1 LNHDA and CDR2 SQIVND (reference sequence). This CDR3 comprises 14 residues. With V trimmed by 10 bases and J by 2 bases, 7 bases remained unmatched. As DNA, the CDR3 is TGTGCCACCAAAGACAGGGTTAACACCGGGGAGCTGTTTTTT. Translated, it gives CATKDRVNTGELFF. Together with reference TRBV19 and TRBJ2-2, the CDR3 gives the full variable domain: DGGITQSPKYLFRKEGQNVTLSCEQNLNHDAMYWYRQDPGQGLRLIYYSQIVNDFQKGDIAEGYSVSREKKESFPLTVTSAQKNPTAFYLCATKDRVNTGELFFGEGSRLTVL.

This clone came up a few times. The chain employs TRBV10-1 and TRBJ2-5; weak D call: TRBD1 (5 bases). V was pared by 1 base and J by 5 bases, with 17 bases between. CDR3 length equals 16 residues. Germline CDR1 reads WNHNN; CDR2 reads SYGVQD (reference sequence). Written as DNA, the CDR3 is TGCGCCAGCAGTGAGTGCCTATTAAGGGGATTGGAGACCCAGTACTTC. Translating it yields CASSECLLRGLETQYF.

The table lists this clone with a count of one. The chain carries TRBV6-6 and TRBJ1-5, with D perhaps TRBD1 (6 bases). Germline loops: CDR1 MNHNY, CDR2 SVGAGI (reference sequence). Trimming left V 7 bases short and J 1 base short, with 17 bases between. The CDR3 consists of 16 residues. The DNA for the CDR3 is TGTGCCAGCATCACGGGCAGGGGTCGGAGCAATCAGCCCCAGCATTTT. Encoded protein: CASITGRGRSNQPQHF.

The chain employs TRBV30 and TRBJ2-2; TRBD2 is a possible D gene (6 bases). Trimming stripped 0 bases from V and 5 bases from J, with 10 bases between. This CDR3 has 14 residues. Germline CDR1 reads GTSNPN; CDR2 reads SVGIG (reference sequence). The CDR3 reads CAWSVDGGTGELFF. The CDR3 nucleotides read TGTGCCTGGAGTGTAGATGGGGGGACCGGGGAGCTGTTTTTT. The variable domain in full, with the rest retrieved from reference TRBV30 and TRBJ2-2, is SQTIHQWPATLVQPVGSPLSLECTVEGTSNPNLYWYRQAAGRGLQLLFYSVGIGQISSEVPQNLSASRPQDRQFILSSKKLLLSDSGFYLCAWSVDGGTGELFFGEGSRLTVL.

This chain uses TRBV6-6 with TRBJ2-1; TRBD2 might be the D (6 bases). The germline gives CDR1 MNHNY, CDR2 SVGAGI (reference sequence). The CDR3 loop spans 16 amino acids. Between the trimmed V and J ends, which lost 2 bases and 6 bases, there was a span of 17 bases. The CDR3: CASSYGLRTHLNEQFF. CDR3 sequence (DNA): TGTGCCAGCAGTTACGGACTACGAACCCATCTCAATGAGCAGTTCTTC.